Listed below are T cell receptor beta chains from one sample, sequenced in a study of blood T cell repertoires in COVID-19. Assay: immunoSEQ multiplex PCR; the TCRdb copy retains only in-frame clones and omits some. The repertoire has roughly 250,000 clones, around 90% of them found once; the top ten carry around 0.8%. Material for sequencing was peripheral blood. These receptor sequences come from a woman younger than 45 with acute or convalescent COVID-19. Each CDR3 is given with its conserved first and last residue. A D gene is named only where the DNA matches it firmly. Some rows have no size entry. The others give once, few or many, or a class for an expanded clone.

abundance	v_gene	j_gene	d_gene	CDR3aa	CDR3nt
.	TRBV10-3	TRBJ1-1	.	CAISEGRVNTEAFF	TGTGCCATCAGTGAGGGCCGGGTCAACACTGAAGCTTTCTTT
.	TRBV7-6	TRBJ1-1	TRBD1	CASSLSDRYNTEAFF	TGTGCCAGCAGCTTATCGGACAGGTATAACACTGAAGCTTTCTTT
.	TRBV2	TRBJ2-5	TRBD2	CASTRLAGPQETQYF	TGTGCCAGCACTAGACTAGCGGGGCCCCAAGAGACCCAGTACTTC
.	TRBV18	TRBJ1-1	TRBD1	CASSPARGQNTEAFF	TGTGCCAGCTCACCAGCAAGGGGGCAGAACACTGAAGCTTTCTTT
.	TRBV6-2/TRBV6-3	TRBJ2-2	.	CASSYRRLPGGELFF	TGTGCCAGCAGTTATCGACGCCTCCCAGGCGGGGAGCTGTTTTTT
.	TRBV7-9	TRBJ2-1	TRBD2	CASSQVGLANNEQFF	TGTGCCAGCAGCCAAGTGGGACTAGCGAACAATGAGCAGTTCTTC
.	TRBV27	TRBJ2-5	TRBD1	CASRPGTVPQETQYF	TGTGCCAGCAGGCCCGGGACAGTTCCCCAAGAGACCCAGTACTTC
.	TRBV2	TRBJ2-2	TRBD2	CASRSSGSPGELFF	TGTGCCAGCAGGAGTAGCGGGAGTCCCGGGGAGCTGTTTTTT
.	TRBV4-3	TRBJ2-1	.	CASSRTIYNEQFF	TGCGCCAGCAGTCGGACTATTTACAATGAGCAGTTCTTC
.	TRBV5-4	TRBJ2-7	.	CASSLTTSYHEQYF	TGTGCCAGCAGCTTAACTACATCTTACCACGAGCAGTACTTC
.	TRBV6-2/TRBV6-3	TRBJ2-1	TRBD2	CASSTFSSGRAGEQFF	TGTGCCAGCAGTACCTTTTCTAGCGGGAGGGCCGGGGAGCAGTTCTTC
.	TRBV19	TRBJ1-4	.	CASSINFGGGGEKLFF	TGTGCCAGTAGTATTAATTTCGGGGGCGGGGGTGAAAAACTGTTTTTT
.	TRBV7-2	TRBJ2-7	.	CASSLGAGTTYEQYF	TGTGCCAGCAGCTTAGGGGCCGGGACAACCTACGAGCAGTACTTC
.	TRBV6-5	TRBJ1-3	.	CAIPGISGNTIYF	TGTGCCATTCCAGGAATCTCTGGAAACACCATATATTTT
.	TRBV7-8	TRBJ2-1	TRBD1	CASSQDRVRQFF	TGTGCCAGCAGCCAAGACAGGGTACGGCAGTTCTTC
few	TRBV11-2	TRBJ1-2	TRBD1	CASSPRDSLPYGYTF	TGTGCCAGCAGCCCCCGGGACAGTCTACCCTATGGCTACACCTTC
once	TRBV5-4	TRBJ1-6	TRBD1	CASSPGTAGSPLHF	TGTGCCAGCAGCCCCGGGACAGCGGGTTCACCCCTCCACTTT
.	TRBV9	TRBJ1-3	.	CASSVAGSGNTIYF	TGTGCCAGCAGCGTAGCAGGGTCTGGAAACACCATATATTTT